The 12 T cell receptor beta chains given below trace back to one sample, sequenced in a study of molecular identifiers for immune sequencing clone quantification. TCRdb redid the calling of the PCR reads with MiXCR, one entry per CDR3 protein. The table lists over 300,000 distinct CDR3 sequences, roughly a quarter of them singletons. Sequenced material: naive CD8+ T cells from blood, with Jurkat cell RNA spiked in. This sample's subset: FACS-sorted CD8+CD4-CCR7+CD45RA+ naive T cells. These receptors were obtained from a human donor in good health. Some libraries in this study had Jurkat cell RNA spiked in.

This clonotype came up many times. The J gene is TRBJ2-3, the V gene TRBV29-1; TRBD2 matches at 8 bases. There are 13 residues in the CDR3. J lost 4 bases, V lost 6 bases, and 6 bases had no gene match. Germline CDR1 reads SQVTM; CDR2 reads ANQGSEA. This chain's CDR3 is CSVREGLPDTQYF. Here the CDR3 DNA reads TGCAGCGTCCGGGAGGGGCTGCCAGATACGCAGTATTTT.

About this clonotype itself: Just one base apart from a much larger clone, this may be a read error. The chain uses TRBV2 and TRBJ2-3; a possible D gene is TRBD2 (6 bases). The CDR3 contains 11 residues. The germline CDR1 and CDR2 sequences are SNHLY and FYNNEI. The CDR3 here is CASDTGDTRYF. In DNA form, the CDR3 reads TGTGCCAGTGACACGGGGGATACGCGGTATTTT.

This clonotype was counted a few times. The chain combines TRBV20-1 with TRBJ2-7; 7 positions agree with TRBD1. The J segment lost 3 bases and the V segment lost 6 bases, leaving 14 bases of the junction unmatched. The length of the CDR3 is 15 residues. The germline V gene has CDR1 DFQATT and CDR2 SNEGSKA (reference sequence). The CDR3: CSAPEPGQRHYEQYF. CDR3 in DNA: TGCAGTGCGCCTGAGCCGGGACAGAGACACTACGAGCAGTACTTC.

This clonotype was counted at least ten times. This chain links TRBV15 with TRBJ1-1; D may be TRBD1 (6 bases). The V gene lost 0 bases and the J gene lost 8 bases, with 16 bases spanning the gap. The germline V gene has CDR1 LNHNV and CDR2 YYDKDF (reference sequence). CDR3 length equals 15 residues. CDR3: CATSRDWTVDKEAFF. DNA for the CDR3: TGTGCCACCAGCAGAGACTGGACAGTCGATAAGGAAGCTTTCTTT.

Many counts were recorded for this clonotype. The chain has TRBV5-1 and TRBJ2-7; D may be TRBD2 (6 bases). CDR1 is SGHRS and CDR2 is YFSETQ in the germline V gene. The V end lost 1 base, the J end lost 5 bases, and 13 bases lay between the germline ends. The CDR3 contains 14 residues. CDR3 DNA sequence: TGCGCCAGCAGCTTGTTTTTAGGAGGGCACGAGCAGTACTTC. Its translation: CASSLFLGGHEQYF.

This clonotype was detected ten times or more. The rearrangement joins TRBV7-9 to TRBJ2-7; D gene unclear. The germline V gene encodes CDR1 SEHNR and CDR2 FQNEAQ (reference sequence). The CDR3 extends over 14 amino acids. V was shortened by 5 bases and J by 2 bases, with 13 bases between the two germline ends. This chain's CDR3 is CASSLTTQAYEQYF. The CDR3 DNA sequence: TGTGCCAGCAGCCTCACAACTCAGGCCTACGAGCAGTACTTC.

This clonotype has at least ten counts. This rearrangement joins TRBV7-9 to TRBJ2-7; 8 positions match TRBD1. The CDR3 sequence is 16 residues long. V was pared by 5 bases and J by 2 bases, with 11 bases of the junction left unmatched. Germline V gene data show CDR1 as SEHNR and CDR2 as FQNEAQ (reference sequence). For the CDR3, the DNA is TGTGCCAGCAGCCAAACGCCCGGGACAGGCACCTACGAGCAGTACTTC. Amino acids: CASSQTPGTGTYEQYF.

The genes are TRBV5-4 and TRBJ1-1; D is uncertain. Per germline, CDR1 SGHNT and CDR2 YYREEE (reference sequence). The V gene lost 0 bases and the J gene lost 14 bases, with 23 bases spanning the gap. There are 15 residues in the CDR3. The CDR3 is CASSLALAQATDAFF. CDR3 DNA sequence: TGTGCCAGCAGCTTGGCCCTGGCCCAGGCCACTGATGCATTCTTT.

This clonotype came up a few times. The gene calls are TRBV15 and TRBJ2-3; no clear D. Germline-derived CDR1 and CDR2 are LNHNV and YYDKDF (reference sequence). This CDR3 is 16 amino acids long. Trimming removed 1 base from V and 1 base from J, with 12 bases in between. CDR3 residues: CATSRGGLPGTDTQYF. DNA for the CDR3: TGTGCCACCAGCAGAGGGGGTCTACCCGGCACAGATACGCAGTATTTT. The full variable domain, completed using reference TRBV15 and TRBJ2-3, is DAMVIQNPRYQVTQFGKPVTLSCSQTLNHNVMYWYQQKSSQAPKLLFHYYDKDFNNEADTPDNFQSRRPNTSFCFLDIRSPGLGDTAMYLCATSRGGLPGTDTQYFGPGTRLTVL.

This clonotype was picked up many times. J is TRBJ2-3 and V is TRBV7-9; D uncertain. Germline values: CDR1 SEHNR, CDR2 FQNEAQ (reference sequence). Between the trimmed V and J ends, which lost 4 bases and 1 base, there was a span of 12 bases. The CDR3 runs to 15 residues. The CDR3 region is CASSSVRTRTDTQYF. The CDR3 coding sequence is TGTGCCAGCAGCTCTGTACGGACGCGCACAGATACGCAGTATTTT.

With regard to this clonotype: Since a much larger clone is just one base distant, this may be a read error. The chain has TRBV7-6 and TRBJ2-2; D is possibly TRBD2 (6 bases). Germline CDR1 and CDR2: SGHVS and FNYEAQ. The CDR3 extends over 14 amino acids. This chain's CDR3 is CASSLAYSTGGLFF. The CDR3 DNA follows: TGTGCCAGCAGTCTAGCGTATTCGACCGGGGGGCTGTTTTTT.

With respect to this clonotype: This may be a read error, as it is one base from a much larger clone. No conserved phenylalanine or tryptophan is present at the end of the CDR3, so a read error is the likely explanation. This chain joins TRBV13 and TRBJ1-1; D call uncertain. CDR1 PRHDT and CDR2 FYEKMQ come from the germline V gene (reference sequence). The V end was cut by 5 bases, the J end by 0 bases, with 7 bases between. The CDR3 has 13 residues. DNA for the CDR3: TGTGCCAGCAGCACTGGCGTGAACACTGAAGCTTTCTCT. Translation gives CASSTGVNTEAFS.